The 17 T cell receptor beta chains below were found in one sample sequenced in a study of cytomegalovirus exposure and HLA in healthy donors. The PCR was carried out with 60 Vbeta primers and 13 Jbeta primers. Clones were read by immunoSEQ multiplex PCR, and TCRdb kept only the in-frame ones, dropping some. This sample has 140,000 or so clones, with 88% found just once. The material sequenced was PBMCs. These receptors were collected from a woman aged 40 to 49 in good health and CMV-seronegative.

CDR3: CASSLDRGRRNTEAFF. The CDR3 bases are TGTGCCAGCAGCCTCGACAGGGGGCGAAGAAACACTGAAGCTTTCTTT. The chain joins TRBV5-4 to TRBJ1-1; 10 bases map to TRBD1. The V and J ends lost 4 bases and 2 bases, in that order; junction bases with no gene match: 8. CDR3 length: 16 residues. From germline, CDR1 is SGHNT and CDR2 YYREEE (reference sequence).

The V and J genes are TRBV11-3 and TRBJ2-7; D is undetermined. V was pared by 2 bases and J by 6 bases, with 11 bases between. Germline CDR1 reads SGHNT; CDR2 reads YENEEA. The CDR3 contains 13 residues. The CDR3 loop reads CASSLTYAAEQYF. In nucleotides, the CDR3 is TGTGCCAGCAGCTTAACTTATGCGGCCGAGCAGTACTTC. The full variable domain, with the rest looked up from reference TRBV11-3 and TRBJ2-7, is EAGVVQSPRYKIIEKKQPVAFWCNPISGHNTLYWYLQNLGQGPELLIRYENEEAVDDSQLPKDRFSAERLKGVDSTLKIQPAELGDSAVYLCASSLTYAAEQYFGPGTRLTVT.

CDR3 region: CAITGQPNYGYTF. CDR3 nucleotides: TGTGCCATCACGGGACAGCCTAACTATGGCTACACCTTC. The chain has TRBV10-3 and TRBJ1-2; 7 bases fit TRBD1. V lost 7 bases to trimming and J lost 0 bases; unmatched junction nucleotides: 2. Per germline, CDR1 ENHRY and CDR2 SYGVKD. The length of the CDR3 is 13 residues.

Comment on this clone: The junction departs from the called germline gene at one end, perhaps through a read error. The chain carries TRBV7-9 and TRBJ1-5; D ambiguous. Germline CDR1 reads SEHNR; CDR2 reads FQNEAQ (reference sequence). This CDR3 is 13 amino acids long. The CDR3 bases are TGTTCCAGCAGCCCCTTTGAGGGTCAGCCCCAGCATTTT. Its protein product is CSSSPFEGQPQHF.

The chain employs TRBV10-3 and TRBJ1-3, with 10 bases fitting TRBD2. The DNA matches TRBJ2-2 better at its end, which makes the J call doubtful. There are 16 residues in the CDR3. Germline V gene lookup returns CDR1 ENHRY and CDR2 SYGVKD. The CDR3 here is CAISESQAGGSGELFF. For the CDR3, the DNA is TGTGCCATCAGTGAGTCGCAAGCGGGAGGGTCCGGGGAGCTGTTTTTT.

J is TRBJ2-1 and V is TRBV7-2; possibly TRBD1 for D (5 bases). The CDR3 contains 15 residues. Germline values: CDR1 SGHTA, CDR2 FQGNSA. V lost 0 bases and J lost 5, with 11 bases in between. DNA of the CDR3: TGTGCCAGCAGCTTAGCGCTAGGGGTTAACAATGAGCAGTTCTTC. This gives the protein CASSLALGVNNEQFF.

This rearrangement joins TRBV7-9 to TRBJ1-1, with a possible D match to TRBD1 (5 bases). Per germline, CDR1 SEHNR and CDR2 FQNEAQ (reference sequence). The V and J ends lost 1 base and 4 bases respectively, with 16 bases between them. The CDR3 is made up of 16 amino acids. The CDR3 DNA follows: TGTGCCAGCAGCTTAGTCGCTGGGGCGCCGAGCACTGAAGCTTTCTTT. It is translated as CASSLVAGAPSTEAFF.

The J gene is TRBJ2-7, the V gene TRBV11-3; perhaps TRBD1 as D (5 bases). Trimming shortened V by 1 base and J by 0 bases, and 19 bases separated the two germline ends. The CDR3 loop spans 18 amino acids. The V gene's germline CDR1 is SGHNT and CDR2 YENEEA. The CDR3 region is CASSLALGPAQPSYEQYF. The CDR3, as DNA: TGTGCCAGCAGCTTAGCTTTGGGGCCCGCGCAACCCTCCTACGAGCAGTACTTC.

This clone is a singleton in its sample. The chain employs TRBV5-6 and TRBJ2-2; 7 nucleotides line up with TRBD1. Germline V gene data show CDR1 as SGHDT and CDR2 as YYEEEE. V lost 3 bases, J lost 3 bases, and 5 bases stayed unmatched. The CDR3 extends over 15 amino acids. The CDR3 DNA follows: TGTGCCAGCAGCTGGGGGACAGTCGACACCGGGGAGCTGTTTTTT. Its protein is CASSWGTVDTGELFF.

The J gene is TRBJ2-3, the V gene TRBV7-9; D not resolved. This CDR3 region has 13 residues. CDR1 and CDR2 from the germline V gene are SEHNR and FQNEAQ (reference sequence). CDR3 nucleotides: TGTTCCATCAGGTCCCCACTTGGAGATACGCAGTATTTT. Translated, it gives CSIRSPLGDTQYF.

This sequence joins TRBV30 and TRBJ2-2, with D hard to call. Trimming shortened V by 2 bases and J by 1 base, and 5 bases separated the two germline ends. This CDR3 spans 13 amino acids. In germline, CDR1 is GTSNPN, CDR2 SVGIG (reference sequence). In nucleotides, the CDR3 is TGTGCCTGGAGTCGAGGGAACACCGGGGAGCTGTTTTTT. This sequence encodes CAWSRGNTGELFF.

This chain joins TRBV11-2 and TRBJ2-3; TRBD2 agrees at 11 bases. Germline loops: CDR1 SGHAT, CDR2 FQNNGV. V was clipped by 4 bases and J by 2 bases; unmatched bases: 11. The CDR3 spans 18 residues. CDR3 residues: CASSSRLAGPALTDTQYF. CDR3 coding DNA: TGTGCCAGCAGCTCAAGACTAGCGGGACCCGCCCTCACAGATACGCAGTATTTT.

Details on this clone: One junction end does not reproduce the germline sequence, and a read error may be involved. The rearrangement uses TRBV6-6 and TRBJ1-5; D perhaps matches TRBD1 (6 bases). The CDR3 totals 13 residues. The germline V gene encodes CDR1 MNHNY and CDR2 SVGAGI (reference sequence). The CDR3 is CASSKQGKQPQHF. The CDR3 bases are TGTGCCAGCAGTAAACAGGGCAAACAGCCCCAGCATTTT.

CDR3 sequence: CASSPPWASGNTGELFF. The CDR3 region has the DNA TGTGCCAGCAGCCCCCCCTGGGCTAGCGGAAACACCGGGGAGCTGTTTTTT. The chain is built from TRBV5-4 and TRBJ2-2, with 7 bases identical to TRBD2. Germline values: CDR1 SGHNT, CDR2 YYREEE (reference sequence). J lost 2 bases, V lost 4 bases, and 11 bases had no gene match. This CDR3 spans 17 amino acids.

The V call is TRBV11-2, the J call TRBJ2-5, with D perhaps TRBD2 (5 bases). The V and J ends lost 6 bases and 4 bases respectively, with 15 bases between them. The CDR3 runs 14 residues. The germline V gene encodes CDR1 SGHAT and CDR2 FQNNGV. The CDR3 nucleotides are TGTGCCAGCAGTCCTAGGGAGAGACCAGAGACCCAGTACTTC. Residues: CASSPRERPETQYF.

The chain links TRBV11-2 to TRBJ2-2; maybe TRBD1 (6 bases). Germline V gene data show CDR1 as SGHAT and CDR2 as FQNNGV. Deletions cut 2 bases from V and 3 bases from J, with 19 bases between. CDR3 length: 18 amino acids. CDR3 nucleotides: TGTGCCAGCAGCTTACAGGCTTTCCGGGCAGGGGACACCGGGGAGCTGTTTTTT. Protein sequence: CASSLQAFRAGDTGELFF.

CDR3 sequence: CASSQDWIAGGRAGELFF. CDR3 in DNA: TGCGCCAGCAGCCAAGATTGGATCGCGGGAGGAAGGGCCGGGGAGCTGTTTTTT. The rearrangement joins TRBV4-3 to TRBJ2-2, with TRBD2 matching 8 bases. The V and J ends lost 0 bases and 6 bases, in that order; junction bases with no gene match: 12. Per the germline V gene, CDR1 is LGHNA and CDR2 is YSLEER. This CDR3 has 18 residues.